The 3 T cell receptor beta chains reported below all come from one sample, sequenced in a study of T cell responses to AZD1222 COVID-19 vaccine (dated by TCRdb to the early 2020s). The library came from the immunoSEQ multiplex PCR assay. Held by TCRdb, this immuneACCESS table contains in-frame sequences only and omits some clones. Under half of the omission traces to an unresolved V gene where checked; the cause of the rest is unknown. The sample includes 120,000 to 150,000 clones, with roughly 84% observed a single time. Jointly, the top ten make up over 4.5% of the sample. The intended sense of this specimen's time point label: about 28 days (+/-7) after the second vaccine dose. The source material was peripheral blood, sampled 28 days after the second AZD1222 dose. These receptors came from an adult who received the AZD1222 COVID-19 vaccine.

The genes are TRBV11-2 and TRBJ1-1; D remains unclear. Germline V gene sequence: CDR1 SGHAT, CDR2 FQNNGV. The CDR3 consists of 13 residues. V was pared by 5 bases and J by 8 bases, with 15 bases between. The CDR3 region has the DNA TGTGCCAGCAGCCCCGCAGGTAAATGGGAAGCTTTCTTT. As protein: CASSPAGKWEAFF.

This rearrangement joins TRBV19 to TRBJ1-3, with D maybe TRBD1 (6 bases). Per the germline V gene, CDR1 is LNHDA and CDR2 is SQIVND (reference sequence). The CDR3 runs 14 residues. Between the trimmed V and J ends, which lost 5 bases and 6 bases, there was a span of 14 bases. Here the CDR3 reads CASSRTGTSNTIYF. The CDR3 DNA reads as TGTGCCAGTAGTCGAACAGGGACGTCAAACACCATATATTTT.

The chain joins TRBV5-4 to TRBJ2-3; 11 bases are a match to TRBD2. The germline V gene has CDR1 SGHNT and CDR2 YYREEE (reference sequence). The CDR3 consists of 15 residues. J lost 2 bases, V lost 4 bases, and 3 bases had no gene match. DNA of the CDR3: TGTGCCAGCAGCCTGACTAGCGGGACCACAGATACGCAGTATTTT. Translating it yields CASSLTSGTTDTQYF. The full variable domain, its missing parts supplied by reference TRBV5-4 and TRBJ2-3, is ETGVTQSPTHLIKTRGQQVTLRCSSQSGHNTVSWYQQALGQGPQFIFQYYREEENGRGNFPPRFSGLQFPNYSSELNVNALELDDSALYLCASSLTSGTTDTQYFGPGTRLTVL.